Below, one T cell receptor (beta chain) is given with its context. Its antigen is unknown. Time point of the sample: longitudinal time-point 2. This sample was included in a study of neurological immune-mediated disorders. Study-level background: Of the 34 patients with multiple sclerosis, roughly 30 had relapsing-remitting MS, whereas the remaining 3 had secondary progressive MS.

V lost 3 bases, J lost 10 bases, and 19 bases lay in between. The V gene's germline CDR1 is MGHDK and CDR2 SYGVNS. The length of the CDR3 is 15 residues. Over 190 million TCR-beta sequences from 15-18 subjects came from every sequencing run. TCRdb passed the 5' RACE reads through MiXCR, listing each CDR3 protein once. The table lists about 80,000 distinct CDR3 sequences, approximately 6% of them singletons, with 7.9% in the top ten. Points from the study as a whole: When repertoires were grouped phylogenetically, those of 18 of 34 multiple sclerosis patients fell into one related-CDR3 cluster, a possible signature.

The chain employs TRBV25-1 and TRBJ2-1; perhaps D is TRBD1 or TRBD2 (5 bases each). The TCR sequence derives from a woman aged 55-69 years with multiple sclerosis. The sequencing input was PBMCs. In DNA form, the CDR3 reads TGTGCCAGCAGTGACCCAGAGGGACCGTCCCCCGAGCAGTTCTTC. Translation: CASSDPEGPSPEQFF.